This T cell receptor beta chain originates from a study of blood T cell repertoires in COVID-19. The overall study: In each case, the material was cDNA or gDNA derived from T cells, B-cell-depleted T cells, or PBMCs.

Method: immunoSEQ multiplex PCR; TCRdb's copy keeps in-frame clones and lacks some. The table lists fewer than 250,000 clones, roughly nine tenths of them singletons. The source of this sequence is a middle-aged woman in a cohort exposed to, infected with or recovered from COVID-19 (not recorded which). Material for sequencing was PBMCs or T cells enriched from blood (not recorded which).

DNA of the CDR3: TGTGCCAGCAGCAAAGCGGTCACAGGGACACAATGCTACACCTTC. It specifies CASSKAVTGTQCYTF. V gene TRBV21-1 combines with J gene TRBJ1-2; the table names TRBD1, a call not compared with the DNA. TRBV21-1 has pseudogene status. CDR3 length equals 15 residues.